This T cell receptor beta chain comes out of a study of neurological immune-mediated disorders. Ten or more counts support this clonotype. The cDNA was synthesized by 5'RACE incorporating 10-nucleotide random UMIs. TCRdb independently ran MiXCR on the 5' RACE reads; one entry per CDR3 protein. Of under 90,000 distinct CDR3 sequences in the sample, about a tenth were seen once. Healthy control samples came from blood bank volunteers in Maryland, USA. This TCR was recovered from a middle-aged man in good health. The sample was PBMCs.

CDR3 nucleotides: TGTGCCAGCTCGTCCATCAACGGTTACAATGAGCAGTTCTTC. Translated: CASSSINGYNEQFF. The chain recombines TRBV27 with TRBJ2-1; D is ambiguous. V was clipped by 8 bases and J by 4 bases, with 15 bases between them. Looked up from germline, CDR1 is MNHEY and CDR2 is SMNVEV (reference sequence). This CDR3 is 14 amino acids long.